This TCR beta chain comes out of a study of persistence of HIV-infected CD4 T cells. The study, taken as a whole, reports: TCRbeta richness was lower in CMV- and Gag-responding cells than in anti-CD3/anti-CD28-responding cells.

Comment on this clone: The antigen is unknown.

An overlapping HIV-1 Gag peptide pool stimulated these cells at roughly 0.97 ug/peptide/mL. CD4+ T cells upregulating both CD40 ligand and CD69 were sorted as responding cells. PBMCs were depleted of CD8+ T cells before stimulation. CD8-depleted PBMCs were stimulated about 17 hours with anti-CD28/CD49d costimulation, CD40-blocking antibody and enfuvirtide. The libraries were made with immunoSEQ version 4 in survey mode. Each sample used up to roughly 1 ug genomic DNA diluted to approximately 9 ng/uL. Clones were read by immunoSEQ multiplex PCR, and TCRdb kept only the in-frame ones, dropping some. The sample yields 7,500 to 9,500 clones, around 82% seen once. The sequencing used CD4+ T cells sorted from PBMCs after roughly 18-hour stimulation, collected from a patient who received antiretroviral therapy. This receptor was taken from an adult woman with HIV who was CMV-seropositive.

The CDR3 bases are TGTGCCAGCACCTTTCGTGCGCGTTATGAGCAGTTCTTC. Translation gives CASTFRARYEQFF. The chain recombines TRBV12-3 or TRBV12-4 with TRBJ2-1; D not resolved. V lost 7 bases and J 8 bases, leaving 15 bases between the germline ends. This CDR3 comprises 13 residues.